Listed here are 7 T cell receptor beta chains from one sample, sequenced in a study of cytotoxic CD8 clonotypes in ibrutinib-treated CLL. Some clones are missing from TCRdb's copy, which holds only in-frame ones; the method was immunoSEQ multiplex PCR. This sample carries fewer than 90,000 clones, around two thirds of them seen once, and the ten largest clones take roughly 5.9%. The specimen was PBMCs, collected after 12 months of ibrutinib treatment. These receptors all come from a human donor with chronic lymphocytic leukemia.

V and J are TRBV28 and TRBJ1-2; 8 bases agree with TRBD1. The ends lost 8 bases at V and 4 bases at J; junction bases unmatched: 6. The length of the CDR3 is 13 residues. Germline V gene lookup returns CDR1 MDHEN and CDR2 SYDVKM. The CDR3 DNA sequence: TGTGCCAGCGCGGCAGGGGGCGTCTATGGCTACACCTTC. Amino acids: CASAAGGVYGYTF.

In this sample, this clone turned up a few times. This chain uses TRBV11-3 with TRBJ1-3; the D is unclear. This CDR3 region has 14 residues. Germline V CDR1 and CDR2: SGHNT, YENEEA. The V end lost 5 bases, the J end lost 3 bases, and 11 bases lay between the germline ends. CDR3 sequence reads: CASSAPERGNTIYF. For the CDR3, the DNA is TGTGCCAGCAGCGCCCCAGAACGTGGAAACACCATATATTTT. The variable domain in full, completed from reference TRBV11-3 and TRBJ1-3, reads EAGVVQSPRYKIIEKKQPVAFWCNPISGHNTLYWYLQNLGQGPELLIRYENEEAVDDSQLPKDRFSAERLKGVDSTLKIQPAELGDSAVYLCASSAPERGNTIYFGEGSWLTVV.

The V gene is TRBV7-2, the J gene TRBJ1-5; the D is unclear. The V end was cut by 1 base, the J end by 2 bases, with 12 bases between. The length of the CDR3 is 16 residues. Germline V gives CDR1 SGHTA, CDR2 FQGNSA. CDR3 amino acids: CASSLEVRDGNQPQHF. In DNA, the CDR3 is TGTGCCAGCAGCTTAGAAGTGAGAGACGGCAATCAGCCCCAGCATTTT. Full variable domain (rest looked up from reference TRBV7-2 and TRBJ1-5): GAGVSQSPSNKVTEKGKDVELRCDPISGHTALYWYRQSLGQGLEFLIYFQGNSAPDKSGLPSDRFSAERTGGSVSTLTIQRTQQEDSAVYLCASSLEVRDGNQPQHFGDGTRLSIL.

The chain carries TRBV27 and TRBJ1-3, with D perhaps matching TRBD1 (6 bases). This CDR3 comprises 14 residues. V was trimmed by 4 bases and J by 3 bases, leaving 10 bases between them. Germline-derived CDR1 and CDR2 are MNHEY and SMNVEV (reference sequence). CDR3: CASSSLDSGNTIYF. The CDR3 DNA reads as TGTGCCAGCAGTTCCCTGGACAGTGGAAACACCATATATTTT.

The gene calls are TRBV5-1 and TRBJ1-4; maybe TRBD1 (6 bases). Between the trimmed V and J ends, which lost 0 bases and 8 bases, there was a span of 11 bases. CDR1 is SGHRS, CDR2 YFSETQ, per germline. CDR3 length: 14 residues. CDR3 loop: CASSLAGVEEKLFF. The CDR3 DNA is TGCGCCAGCAGCTTGGCAGGGGTCGAAGAAAAACTGTTTTTT.

V and J are TRBV6-6 and TRBJ2-7, with 8 positions matching TRBD1. The CDR3 runs 15 residues. Trimming at V came to 6 bases and at J to 3 bases, leaving 10 bases not matched to a gene. Germline assignment: CDR1 MNHNY and CDR2 SVGAGI (reference sequence). The CDR3 region is CASRRRDRLSYEQYF. The CDR3 nucleotides are TGTGCCAGCAGGCGCCGGGACAGGCTTAGCTACGAGCAGTACTTC.

The chain joins TRBV4-1 to TRBJ2-5; perhaps TRBD1 as D (5 bases). Germline V CDR1 and CDR2: MGHRA, YSYEKL. V lost 1 base and J 5 bases, leaving 17 bases between the germline ends. The CDR3 has 16 residues. The CDR3 loop is CASSQVVAGPLETQYF. The CDR3 region has the DNA TGCGCCAGCAGCCAAGTCGTGGCAGGGCCCCTGGAGACCCAGTACTTC.